A selection of T cell receptor beta chains follows, all from one sample in a study of blood T cell repertoires in COVID-19. The assay was immunoSEQ multiplex PCR, and TCRdb's table has in-frame clones only and misses some. Here the sample spans 150,000 to 200,000 clones, approximately 85% being singletons. Sequencing was done on a sample of peripheral blood. The source of these receptors is a man aged 55 to 70 with active or convalescent COVID-19. Each CDR3 is given with its conserved first and last residue. A D gene is named only where the DNA matches it firmly. Size values are once, few and many counts, or a class for expanded clones, and some rows have none.

j_gene,abundance,v_gene,d_gene,CDR3nt,CDR3aa
TRBJ2-3,.,TRBV5-8,.,TGTGCCAGCAGCTTATTAGCGGCCTCGCGAGATACGCAGTATTTT,CASSLLAASRDTQYF
TRBJ2-1,.,TRBV7-3,.,TGTGCCAGCAGCTTAACAGGCGGGAACTCCTACAATGAGCAGTTCTTC,CASSLTGGNSYNEQFF
TRBJ1-3,.,TRBV6-2/TRBV6-3,TRBD1,TGTGCCAGCAGTCCAACAGGGGGTTCTGGAAACACCATATATTTT,CASSPTGGSGNTIYF
TRBJ2-2,.,TRBV5-6,.,TGTGCCAGCAGCTTGGTAGGGGGCACCGGGGAGCTGTTTTTT,CASSLVGGTGELFF
TRBJ2-3,.,TRBV5-6,.,TGTGCCAGCAGCGGCGGAGGGCTTATTTACACAGATACGCAGTATTTT,CASSGGGLIYTDTQYF
TRBJ1-2,.,TRBV12-3/TRBV12-4,.,TGTGCCAGCAGTGAAACAGTAACCTATGGCTACACCTTC,CASSETVTYGYTF
TRBJ2-2,.,TRBV7-3,TRBD1,TGTGCCAGCAAGGGGGCCCCGAACACCGGGGAGCTGTTTTTT,CASKGAPNTGELFF
TRBJ1-4,.,TRBV6-5,.,TGTGCCAGCAGTTACTCAGCAGGGGCCGGAGAAAAACTGTTTTTT,CASSYSAGAGEKLFF
TRBJ2-7,.,TRBV19,.,TGTGCCAGTAGTATAGACAGGTATTACGAGCAGTACTTC,CASSIDRYYEQYF
TRBJ2-4,.,TRBV11-2,.,TGTGCCAGCAGCTTAGTCTACACAGGGAACCAAAACATTCAGTACTTC,CASSLVYTGNQNIQYF
TRBJ2-1,.,TRBV2,.,TGTGCCAGCAGTTTCCGCGTCTCCGTGGATGAGCAGTTCTTC,CASSFRVSVDEQFF
TRBJ2-4,.,TRBV29-1,.,TGCAGCGTTGTTAATCCGGGAGATCGGTTTTCCAAAAACATTCAGTACTTC,CSVVNPGDRFSKNIQYF
TRBJ1-4,.,TRBV28,.,TGTGCCAGCAATCAGGGGCCTGAAAAACTGTTTTTT,CASNQGPEKLFF
TRBJ2-1,.,TRBV7-3,.,TGTGCCAGCAGCAAAGGGAGCGGGCGGGGTTTGGATGAGCAGTTCTTC,CASSKGSGRGLDEQFF
TRBJ2-7,.,TRBV1,.,TGCACCAGCAGCCAATATTCTAGCGGGACCTACGAGCAGTACTTC,CTSSQYSSGTYEQYF
TRBJ2-5,.,TRBV29-1,.,TGCAGCGTTGTGCGGGGTGGTGAGACCCAGTACTTC,CSVVRGGETQYF
TRBJ1-4,.,TRBV11-2,.,TGTGCCAGCAGCTTAGACAGGGGCCCGAATGAAAAACTGTTTTTT,CASSLDRGPNEKLFF
TRBJ2-1,.,TRBV6-4,TRBD1,TGTGCCAGCAGTGCCGGACAGGGGTACAATGAGCAGTTCTTC,CASSAGQGYNEQFF
TRBJ2-7,few,TRBV6-5,TRBD1,TGTGCCAGCAGAAGAAGTCAGGACAGGGCCCACGAGCAGTACTTC,CASRRSQDRAHEQYF
TRBJ2-7,.,TRBV28,TRBD2,TGTGCCAGCAGTATAATGGGACTACGAAACTACGAGCAGTACTTC,CASSIMGLRNYEQYF
TRBJ1-2,few,TRBV19,.,TGTGCCAGTAGTATACTGGCGGGTAGTGGCTACACCTTC,CASSILAGSGYTF
TRBJ2-3,once,TRBV7-2,TRBD2,TGTGCCAGCAGCTTGGGCAGAACTAGCGGGAGAGATACGCAGTATTTT,CASSLGRTSGRDTQYF
TRBJ1-2,.,TRBV5-4,TRBD1,TGTGCCAGCGGCGAACAGGGGTCCTATGGCTACACCTTC,CASGEQGSYGYTF
TRBJ1-5,.,TRBV28,TRBD1,TGTGCCAGCAGCGGACAGACAGGGGCACAGCCCCAGCATTTT,CASSGQTGAQPQHF
TRBJ2-5,.,TRBV24-1,.,TGTGCCACCAGTGAAGGGGCAGGGGTGTGGAGAGAGACCCAGTACTTC,CATSEGAGVWRETQYF
TRBJ1-1,.,TRBV7-3,.,TGTGCCAGCAGCCCCGATCAGGGGCGGAACACTGAAGCTTTCTTT,CASSPDQGRNTEAFF
TRBJ2-7,.,TRBV15,TRBD1,TGTGCCACCAGCAGCCCGGGACAGGGGGCGAGGAACGAGCAGTACTTC,CATSSPGQGARNEQYF
TRBJ2-1,.,TRBV3-1/TRBV3-2,TRBD2,TGTGCCAGCAGCCGGGGAGGGCTCGATGAGCAGTTCTTC,CASSRGGLDEQFF
TRBJ2-5,few,TRBV7-9,TRBD2,TGTGCCAGCAGCTTGGGACTAGCGGGAGGCCAAGAGACCCAGTACTTC,CASSLGLAGGQETQYF
TRBJ1-5,.,TRBV3-1/TRBV3-2,.,TGTGCCAGCAGCCAAGAACTATTGTCAGGGGCGAATCAGCCCCAGCATTTT,CASSQELLSGANQPQHF
TRBJ1-2,.,TRBV29-1,TRBD1,TGCAGCGTTGAAGATGGCGGGACAGGGGGCACGGGCTACACCTTC,CSVEDGGTGGTGYTF
TRBJ2-5,.,TRBV2,TRBD1,TGTGCCAGCTCCTCAGGGGGTCTGAATGGGGAGACCCAGTACTTC,CASSSGGLNGETQYF
TRBJ2-3,.,TRBV11-2,TRBD2,TGTGCCCCCCGGGAGGCAGATACGCAGTATTTT,CAPREADTQYF
TRBJ1-2,.,TRBV5-4,TRBD1,TGTGCCAGCAGCACACAGGGGGCTGAATATGGCTACACCTTC,CASSTQGAEYGYTF
TRBJ1-4,.,TRBV10-2,.,TGCGCCACTAAGGACAGAGTCAATGAAAAACTGTTTTTT,CATKDRVNEKLFF
TRBJ2-7,few,TRBV7-2,TRBD1,TGTGCCAGCAGCCCCCAGGGGGTAGGATCCTCCTACGAGCAGTACTTC,CASSPQGVGSSYEQYF
TRBJ1-4,.,TRBV28,.,TGTGCCAGCAGTAACGGGGGGTTGGGTAATGAAAAACTGTTTTTT,CASSNGGLGNEKLFF
TRBJ2-7,.,TRBV9,TRBD2,TGTGCCAGCAGCGTCGGACTAGCGGGAGACTACGAGCAGTACTTC,CASSVGLAGDYEQYF
TRBJ1-4,.,TRBV11-2,TRBD1,TGTGCCAGCAGCTTGACAGGGGGCAGAGCTAATGAAAAACTGTTTTTT,CASSLTGGRANEKLFF
TRBJ1-6,.,TRBV5-1,.,TGCGCCAGCAGCCGGGGGTCAGCAAATTCACCCCTCCACTTT,CASSRGSANSPLHF
TRBJ1-4,few,TRBV20-1,.,TGCAGTGCTAGTCGTCAGGGCGGCTCTGATGAAAAACTGTTTTTT,CSASRQGGSDEKLFF
TRBJ1-3,once,TRBV11-3,.,TGTGCCAGCAGCCAAGACGCGGCTACTCACTCTGGAAACACCATATATTTT,CASSQDAATHSGNTIYF
TRBJ2-7,.,TRBV27,.,TGTGCCAGCAGTCCCGGGACACTTGTCTCCTACGAGCAGTACTTC,CASSPGTLVSYEQYF
TRBJ2-3,.,TRBV10-3,TRBD1,TGTGCCATCAGTGAGAGGGACAGGGGAGATACGCAGTATTTT,CAISERDRGDTQYF
TRBJ1-2,.,TRBV3-1/TRBV3-2,.,TGTGCCAGCAGCCAGTATGGGGGGGGCGGCTACACCTTC,CASSQYGGGGYTF
TRBJ1-1,.,TRBV5-1,.,TGCGCCAGCAGCTTGGCGGGGATCACTGAAGCTTTCTTT,CASSLAGITEAFF
TRBJ2-5,.,TRBV7-3,.,TGTGCCAGCAGCCTCTGGGACTGGAAAGAGACCCAGTACTTC,CASSLWDWKETQYF
TRBJ2-4,.,TRBV18,.,TGTGCCAGCTCACTAGGACAAATAGCCAAAAACATTCAGTACTTC,CASSLGQIAKNIQYF
TRBJ1-2,.,TRBV19,TRBD1,TGTGCCAGTACCATGACAGGGACCTATGGCTACACCTTC,CASTMTGTYGYTF
TRBJ2-1,.,TRBV5-1,.,TGCGCCAGCAGCTTGGTTCCGGGATCCTACAATGAGCAGTTCTTC,CASSLVPGSYNEQFF
TRBJ1-3,.,TRBV2,.,TGTGCCAGCAGTCTACAGGACTACTCTGGAAACACCATATATTTT,CASSLQDYSGNTIYF
TRBJ2-7,.,TRBV13,.,TGTGCCAGCAGCCATGTGAGCGAGCAGTACTTC,CASSHVSEQYF
TRBJ1-1,.,TRBV25-1,TRBD1,TGTGCCAGCAGTGTCGGCCGGGACACAGGGGGGAGGAACACTGAAGCTTTCTTT,CASSVGRDTGGRNTEAFF